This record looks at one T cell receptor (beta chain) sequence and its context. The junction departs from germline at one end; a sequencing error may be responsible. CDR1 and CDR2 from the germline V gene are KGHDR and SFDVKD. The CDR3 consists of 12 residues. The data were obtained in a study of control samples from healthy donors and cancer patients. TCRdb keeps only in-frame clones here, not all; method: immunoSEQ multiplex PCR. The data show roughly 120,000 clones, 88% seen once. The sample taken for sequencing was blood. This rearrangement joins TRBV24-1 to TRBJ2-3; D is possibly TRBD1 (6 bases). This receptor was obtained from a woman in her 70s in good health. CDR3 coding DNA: TGTGCCACCAGTGACGAACAGGGACGCAAAAATTTT. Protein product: CATSDEQGRKNF.